This TCR beta chain was profiled in a study of post-analysis software for immune sequencing data. Study information: In terms of disease course, relapsing-remitting, secondary progressive and progressive-relapsing multiple sclerosis were included. Points from the study as a whole: Those with multiple sclerosis, the patient group, showed significantly lower normalized Chao1 diversity than controls. The study found TRBV5-6, TRBV5-1 and TRBV20-1 among 4 or 5 TRBV segments more frequent in patients than controls.

Germline loops: CDR1 SGHVS, CDR2 FNYEAQ. This CDR3 has 16 amino acids. Trimming removed 0 bases from V and 0 bases from J, with 12 bases in between. cDNA libraries for TCR beta contained unique molecular identifiers. T cells numbering roughly 0.9 to 10 million yielded cDNA molecules that totaled about 500,000. TCRdb reprocessed the PCR reads via MiXCR and lists one record per CDR3 protein. The table has 700,000 to 900,000 distinct CDR3 sequences, 46% seen once. As regards this clonotype: Its antigen is not identified.

The sequence was obtained from a girl aged 10-17 years with multiple sclerosis. V and J are TRBV7-6 and TRBJ2-7, with D uncertain. Sequencing was carried out using blood. DNA for the CDR3: TGTGCCAGCAGCTTAGCGCCCCCGGGCAGCTCCTACGAGCAGTACTTC. It specifies CASSLAPPGSSYEQYF.